Below, 31 T cell receptor beta chains from the same sample are listed, as sequenced in a study of blood T cell repertoires in COVID-19. TCRdb keeps only in-frame clones here, not all; method: immunoSEQ multiplex PCR. The repertoire holds 470,000 or so clones, with around 89% as singletons. The sequenced material came from peripheral blood. The receptors were gathered from a woman in her twenties or thirties with acute or convalescent COVID-19.

The CDR3 spells CASSFRTGTNTGELFF. As DNA, the CDR3 is TGTGCCAGCAGCTTCCGGACAGGGACGAACACCGGGGAGCTGTTTTTT. The V call is TRBV5-4, the J call TRBJ2-2; 8 bases are a match to TRBD1. The CDR3 is 16 amino acids. Germline CDR1 is SGHNT and CDR2 is YYREEE (reference sequence). J lost 0 bases, V lost 2 bases, and 3 bases had no gene match.

This sequence joins TRBV28 and TRBJ1-2; 8 bases are a match to TRBD1. After removal of 4 bases from V and 3 bases from J, the junction contained 7 bases not matched to a gene. The CDR3 has 15 residues. Looked up from germline, CDR1 is MDHEN and CDR2 is SYDVKM. The CDR3 is CASSYPDRGDYGYTF. In DNA form, the CDR3 reads TGTGCCAGCAGTTACCCCGACAGGGGAGACTATGGCTACACCTTC.

V gene TRBV7-6 combines with J gene TRBJ2-7, with TRBD2 as a possible D gene (5 bases). Germline V gene lookup returns CDR1 SGHVS and CDR2 FNYEAQ. The CDR3 runs 15 residues. Deletions cut 2 bases from V and 3 bases from J, with 14 bases between. CDR3 nucleotide sequence: TGTGCCAGCAGCTTAAAGGCCGGAGGAAACTACGAGCAGTACTTC. It yields the protein CASSLKAGGNYEQYF.

V and J are TRBV9 and TRBJ2-7; 9 positions agree with TRBD1. V was pared by 3 bases and J by 9 bases, with 10 bases of the junction left unmatched. The CDR3 covers 14 residues. Per the germline V gene, CDR1 is SGDLS and CDR2 is YYNGEE. The CDR3 DNA is TGTGCCAGCAGCGCGGGACAGGGAAGACAAACGCAGTACTTC. It translates to CASSAGQGRQTQYF. Looking up the rest from reference TRBV9 and TRBJ2-7 gives the full variable domain: DSGVTQTPKHLITATGQRVTLRCSPRSGDLSVYWYQQSLDQGLQFLIQYYNGEERAKGNILERFSAQQFPDLHSELNLSSLELGDSALYFCASSAGQGRQTQYFGPGTRLTVT.

This chain links TRBV7-9 with TRBJ2-3, with TRBD2 matching 10 bases. J lost 8 bases, V lost 7 bases, and 9 bases had no gene match. This CDR3 has 14 residues. Germline CDR1 reads SEHNR; CDR2 reads FQNEAQ (reference sequence). CDR3 sequence (DNA): TGTGCCAGCACAAGCGGGGGGGCCGCCCTTACGCAGTATTTT. Translating gives CASTSGGAALTQYF.

The gene calls are TRBV9 and TRBJ2-2; TRBD1 aligns across 10 bases. Germline assignment: CDR1 SGDLS and CDR2 YYNGEE. With 3 bases clipped from V and 6 bases from J, the junction kept 5 bases outside the gene matches. CDR3 size: 15 residues. The CDR3 spells CASSGGTGVAGELFF. As DNA, the CDR3 is TGTGCCAGCAGCGGCGGGACAGGGGTGGCCGGGGAGCTGTTTTTT. Filled out from reference TRBV9 and TRBJ2-2, the complete variable domain reads DSGVTQTPKHLITATGQRVTLRCSPRSGDLSVYWYQQSLDQGLQFLIQYYNGEERAKGNILERFSAQQFPDLHSELNLSSLELGDSALYFCASSGGTGVAGELFFGEGSRLTVL.

V and J are TRBV28 and TRBJ2-5; 16 bases fit TRBD2. CDR1 is MDHEN and CDR2 is SYDVKM in the germline V gene. This CDR3 has 17 residues. V trimming: 7 bases; J trimming: 5 bases; junction bases outside the gene matches: 10. The CDR3 sequence is CASILGTSGGEAETQYF. Here the CDR3 DNA reads TGTGCCAGCATTCTCGGGACTAGCGGGGGGGAGGCTGAGACCCAGTACTTC.

J is TRBJ2-5 and V is TRBV2; 8 bases match TRBD2. CDR1 and CDR2 from the germline V gene are SNHLY and FYNNEI. Trimming cost V 5 bases and J 2 bases; bases outside gene matches: 16. CDR3 length: 18 residues. The CDR3 loop reads CASSPGLGRGNLQETQYF. The CDR3, as DNA: TGTGCCAGCAGTCCGGGACTAGGGAGGGGAAACCTTCAAGAGACCCAGTACTTC.

The V gene is TRBV9, the J gene TRBJ2-3, with D possibly TRBD2 on 6 matching bases. Trimming shortened V by 0 bases and J by 0 bases, and 11 bases separated the two germline ends. The CDR3 spans 16 residues. Germline V gives CDR1 SGDLS, CDR2 YYNGEE. CDR3 sequence: CASSVAEGTSTDTQYF. CDR3 coding DNA: TGTGCCAGCAGCGTAGCGGAGGGGACTAGCACAGATACGCAGTATTTT. The variable domain in full, completed from reference TRBV9 and TRBJ2-3, reads DSGVTQTPKHLITATGQRVTLRCSPRSGDLSVYWYQQSLDQGLQFLIQYYNGEERAKGNILERFSAQQFPDLHSELNLSSLELGDSALYFCASSVAEGTSTDTQYFGPGTRLTVL.

The rearrangement joins TRBV15 to TRBJ1-6; D uncertain. The germline V gene encodes CDR1 LNHNV and CDR2 YYDKDF (reference sequence). This CDR3 has 16 amino acids. V was cut by 0 bases and J by 6 bases, with 12 bases left in between. This chain's CDR3 is CATSRDVLGSNSPLHF. In nucleotides, the CDR3 is TGTGCCACCAGCAGAGATGTCCTGGGGAGTAATTCACCCCTCCACTTT. Variable domain in full (rest from reference TRBV15 and TRBJ1-6): DAMVIQNPRYQVTQFGKPVTLSCSQTLNHNVMYWYQQKSSQAPKLLFHYYDKDFNNEADTPDNFQSRRPNTSFCFLDIRSPGLGDTAMYLCATSRDVLGSNSPLHFGNGTRLTVT.

The rearrangement uses TRBV27 and TRBJ2-5; 8 nucleotides match TRBD1. Trimming at V came to 1 base and at J to 4 bases, leaving 2 bases not matched to a gene. Germline CDR1 is MNHEY and CDR2 is SMNVEV (reference sequence). This CDR3 region has 14 residues. In DNA, the CDR3 is TGTGCCAGCAGTTTATGGGACAGGACAGAGACCCAGTACTTC. Translated: CASSLWDRTETQYF.

CDR3 in DNA: TGTGCCAGCAGCAATTGGGACAGGGGGGTTGGACAGCCCCAGCATTTT. Amino acid sequence: CASSNWDRGVGQPQHF. This rearrangement joins TRBV7-8 to TRBJ1-5; 11 bases agree with TRBD1. The V gene end was trimmed by 5 bases and the J gene end by 7 bases; junction bases not matched to a gene: 10. This CDR3 has 16 amino acids. Germline V gene sequence: CDR1 SGHVS, CDR2 FQNEAQ.

V and J are TRBV30 and TRBJ1-1; D not resolved. Germline CDR1 and CDR2: GTSNPN and SVGIG (reference sequence). V shed 3 bases and J shed 4 bases, with 9 bases lying between them. The CDR3 is 12 residues long. As DNA, the CDR3 is TGTGCCTGGAGCGAACGGAGCACTGAAGCTTTCTTT. It translates to CAWSERSTEAFF.

The chain joins TRBV19 to TRBJ1-1; TRBD1 matches 8 bases. The ends lost 5 bases at V and 10 bases at J; junction bases unmatched: 3. Germline V gene data show CDR1 as LNHDA and CDR2 as SQIVND (reference sequence). The CDR3 runs 11 residues. The CDR3 bases are TGTGCCAGTAGTCAGACAGGGGCAGCTTTCTTT. It yields the protein CASSQTGAAFF.

CDR3: CASSQGTGGGNEKLFF. As DNA, the CDR3 is TGTGCCAGCAGCCAAGGGACAGGGGGCGGGAATGAAAAACTGTTTTTT. J is TRBJ1-4 and V is TRBV3-1 (or the pseudogene TRBV3-2), with TRBD1 identical over 11 bases. The length of the CDR3 is 16 residues. Germline lookup yields CDR1 LGHDT and CDR2 YNNKEL (reference sequence). V was pared by 1 base and J by 5 bases, with 3 bases of the junction left unmatched.

The chain combines TRBV5-4 with TRBJ2-2; D may be TRBD2 (5 bases). Germline-derived CDR1 and CDR2 are SGHNT and YYREEE (reference sequence). The CDR3 loop spans 16 amino acids. V lost 4 bases and J lost 0, with 13 bases in between. CDR3 in DNA: TGTGCCAGCAGCCTCATGGGGAGCGCGAACACCGGGGAGCTGTTTTTT. This codes for CASSLMGSANTGELFF.

This chain links TRBV29-1 with TRBJ1-2; D is uncertain. CDR3 length equals 13 residues. The V gene's germline CDR1 is SQVTM and CDR2 ANQGSEA. V was trimmed by 0 bases and J by 1 base, leaving 6 bases between them. CDR3 loop: CSVEDGNNYGYTF. The DNA of the CDR3 is TGCAGCGTTGAAGACGGTAATAACTATGGCTACACCTTC.

This rearrangement joins TRBV3-1 (or the pseudogene TRBV3-2) to TRBJ1-2, with 10 positions matching TRBD1. Germline-derived CDR1 and CDR2 are LGHDT and YNNKEL (reference sequence). The V gene end was trimmed by 3 bases and the J gene end by 6 bases; junction bases not matched to a gene: 1. The CDR3 is 13 amino acids. The CDR3 DNA sequence: TGTGCCAGCAGCCAGACAGGGGGCAATGGCTACACCTTC. Encoded protein: CASSQTGGNGYTF.

The rearrangement links TRBV6-5 to TRBJ1-5; possibly TRBD1 for D (5 bases). CDR1 is MNHEY, CDR2 SVGAGI, per germline. The CDR3 sequence is 15 residues long. Trimming cost V 0 bases and J 5 bases, with 11 bases left between them. In DNA, the CDR3 is TGTGCCAGCAGTTACTCGGCAGGGTTGGATCAGCCCCAGCATTTT. Protein: CASSYSAGLDQPQHF.

This chain connects TRBV11-2 to TRBJ2-7, with D possibly being TRBD2 (6 bases). This CDR3 has 15 amino acids. V was shortened by 3 bases and J by 4 bases, with 16 bases between the two germline ends. Germline V gives CDR1 SGHAT, CDR2 FQNNGV. Here the CDR3 reads CASSLGGGDRYEQYF. CDR3 bases: TGTGCCAGCAGCTTGGGAGGAGGGGATAGATACGAGCAGTACTTC. Full variable domain (missing parts from reference TRBV11-2 and TRBJ2-7): EAGVAQSPRYKIIEKRQSVAFWCNPISGHATLYWYQQILGQGPKLLIQFQNNGVVDDSQLPKDRFSAERLKGVDSTLKIQPAKLEDSAVYLCASSLGGGDRYEQYFGPGTRLTVT.

The sample holds a few counts of this clone. The chain combines TRBV6-1 with TRBJ1-1, with D unclear. Trimming removed 2 bases at V and 5 bases at J, with 12 bases between. CDR3 size: 14 residues. From germline, CDR1 is MNHNS and CDR2 SASEGT. In DNA, the CDR3 is TGTGCCAGCAGTGAATATGGTCAGTCAACTGAAGCTTTCTTT. Translated, it gives CASSEYGQSTEAFF.

This clone has a single count. V usage is TRBV28 and J usage is TRBJ2-3; maybe TRBD2 (6 bases). The CDR3 is 15 amino acids. Germline assignment: CDR1 MDHEN and CDR2 SYDVKM. V was pared by 6 bases and J by 0 bases, with 13 bases between. The CDR3: CASSNSGHSTDTQYF. CDR3 nucleotides: TGTGCCAGCAGCAATAGCGGACACAGCACAGATACGCAGTATTTT.

V and J are TRBV19 and TRBJ2-7, with D possibly matching TRBD1 (6 bases). This CDR3 region has 14 residues. V gave up 4 bases and J gave up 0 bases, with 10 bases separating them. Germline assignment: CDR1 LNHDA and CDR2 SQIVND (reference sequence). The CDR3 is CASSTGVFSYEQYF. DNA of the CDR3: TGTGCCAGTAGTACAGGGGTATTCTCCTACGAGCAGTACTTC.

This clone occurred once. V usage is TRBV24-1 and J usage is TRBJ2-3; TRBD1 agrees at 7 bases. After removal of 4 bases from V and 2 bases from J, the junction contained 14 bases not matched to a gene. CDR1 and CDR2 (germline): KGHDR, SFDVKD. The CDR3 has 18 amino acids. CDR3 in DNA: TGTGCCACCAGTGACCGATCCACAGGGGCGCGGCACACAGATACGCAGTATTTT. Protein: CATSDRSTGARHTDTQYF.

The chain recombines TRBV4-2 with TRBJ2-3; 8 positions match TRBD2. Germline V gives CDR1 LGHNA, CDR2 YNFKEQ. V lost 0 bases and J lost 9; bases outside the gene matches: 8. The CDR3 runs 15 residues. CDR3 nucleotides: TGTGCCAGCAGCCAAGAGGGGAGCGGGGGAGACACGCAGTATTTT. Translation: CASSQEGSGGDTQYF.

This rearrangement joins TRBV6-1 to TRBJ2-1, with TRBD1 matching over 9 bases. The CDR3 length is 17 residues. After removal of 1 base from V and 7 bases from J, the junction contained 11 bases not matched to a gene. The germline V gene has CDR1 MNHNS and CDR2 SASEGT. The CDR3 here is CASSEVMGTGLDNEQFF. CDR3 coding DNA: TGTGCCAGCAGTGAAGTTATGGGGACAGGGCTTGATAATGAGCAGTTCTTC.

The chain links TRBV15 to TRBJ2-7; 7 bases line up with TRBD1. Germline V gene data show CDR1 as LNHNV and CDR2 as YYDKDF (reference sequence). V shed 1 base, J shed 0 bases, and the junction held 3 bases outside the gene matches. The CDR3 extends over 15 amino acids. For the CDR3, the DNA is TGTGCCACCAGCAGAGTCCGGGACAGCTCCTACGAGCAGTACTTC. Translation gives CATSRVRDSSYEQYF.

The V and J genes are TRBV11-2 and TRBJ1-2, with D perhaps matching TRBD1 (5 bases). Trimming pared 5 bases from V and 3 bases from J, leaving 10 bases between. Germline CDR1 SGHAT, CDR2 FQNNGV. The CDR3 loop spans 13 amino acids. The CDR3 reads CASSPDRDYGYTF. CDR3 bases: TGTGCCAGCAGCCCAGACAGAGACTATGGCTACACCTTC.

This chain uses TRBV5-6 with TRBJ2-3, with 7 nucleotides matching TRBD1. The CDR3 loop spans 13 amino acids. The junction had 4 bases not matched to a gene; V was cut back by 3 bases and J by 6 bases. Per germline, CDR1 SGHDT and CDR2 YYEEEE. CDR3 coding DNA: TGTGCCAGCAGCTCGGACAGGAGGGATACGCAGTATTTT. Residues: CASSSDRRDTQYF.

The genes are TRBV24-1 and TRBJ2-1; D is uncertain. The CDR3 contains 15 residues. V dropped 4 bases and J dropped 6 bases, with 15 bases sitting between them. The germline V gene has CDR1 KGHDR and CDR2 SFDVKD. The CDR3 loop is CATSDYTSRSNEQFF. The CDR3 DNA follows: TGTGCCACCAGTGACTATACGTCACGGTCCAATGAGCAGTTCTTC.

This clone was counted once. V gene TRBV24-1 combines with J gene TRBJ2-1, with D unresolved. With 0 bases removed from V and 12 bases from J, the gap between germline ends came to 11 bases. The germline V gene has CDR1 KGHDR and CDR2 SFDVKD. The CDR3 runs 13 residues. In nucleotides, the CDR3 is TGTGCCACCAGTGATTTGGAGTCGTTTAGGCAGTTCTTC. Translated: CATSDLESFRQFF.